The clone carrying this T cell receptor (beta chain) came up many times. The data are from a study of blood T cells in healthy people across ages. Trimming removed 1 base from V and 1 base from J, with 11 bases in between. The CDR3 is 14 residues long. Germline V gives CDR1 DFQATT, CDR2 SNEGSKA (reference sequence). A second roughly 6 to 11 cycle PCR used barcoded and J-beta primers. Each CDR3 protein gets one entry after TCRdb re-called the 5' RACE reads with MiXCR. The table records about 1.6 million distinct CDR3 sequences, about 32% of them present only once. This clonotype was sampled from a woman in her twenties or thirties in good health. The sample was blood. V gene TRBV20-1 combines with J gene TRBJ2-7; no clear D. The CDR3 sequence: CSARVDWSSYEQYF. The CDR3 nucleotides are TGCAGTGCTAGAGTTGACTGGAGTTCCTACGAGCAGTACTTC.